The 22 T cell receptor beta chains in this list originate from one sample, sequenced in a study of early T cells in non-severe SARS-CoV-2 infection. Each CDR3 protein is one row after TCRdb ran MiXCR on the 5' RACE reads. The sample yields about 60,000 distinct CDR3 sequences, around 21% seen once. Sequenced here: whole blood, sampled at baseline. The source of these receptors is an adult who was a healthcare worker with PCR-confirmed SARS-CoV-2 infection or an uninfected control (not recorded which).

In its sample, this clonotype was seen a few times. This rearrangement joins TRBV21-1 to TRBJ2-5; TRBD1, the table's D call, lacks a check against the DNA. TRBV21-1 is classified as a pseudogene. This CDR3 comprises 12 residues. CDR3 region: CARRQFQETQYF. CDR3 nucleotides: TGTGCCAGGAGACAGTTCCAAGAGACCCAGTACTTC.

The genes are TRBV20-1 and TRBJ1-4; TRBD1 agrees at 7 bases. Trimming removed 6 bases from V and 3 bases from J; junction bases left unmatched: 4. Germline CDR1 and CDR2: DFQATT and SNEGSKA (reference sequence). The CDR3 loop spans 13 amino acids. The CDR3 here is CSAWDSSNEKLFF. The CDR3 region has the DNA TGCAGTGCCTGGGACAGCTCTAATGAAAAACTGTTTTTT.

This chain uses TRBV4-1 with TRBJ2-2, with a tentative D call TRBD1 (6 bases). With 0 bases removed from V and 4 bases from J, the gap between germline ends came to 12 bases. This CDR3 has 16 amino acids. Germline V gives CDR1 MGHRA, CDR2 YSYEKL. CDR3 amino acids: CASSQERQAITGELFF. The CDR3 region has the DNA TGCGCCAGCAGCCAAGAGAGACAGGCAATCACCGGGGAGCTGTTTTTT.

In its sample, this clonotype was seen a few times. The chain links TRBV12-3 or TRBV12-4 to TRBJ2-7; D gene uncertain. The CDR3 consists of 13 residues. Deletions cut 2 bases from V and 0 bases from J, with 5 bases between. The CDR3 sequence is CASSLRPSYEQYF. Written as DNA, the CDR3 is TGTGCCAGCAGTTTACGTCCCTCCTACGAGCAGTACTTC.

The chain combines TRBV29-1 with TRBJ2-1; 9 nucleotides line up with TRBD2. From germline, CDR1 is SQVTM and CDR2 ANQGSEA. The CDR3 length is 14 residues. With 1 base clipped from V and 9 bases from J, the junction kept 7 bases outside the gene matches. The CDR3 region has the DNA TGCAGCGTTGAAGGCGGGGGGGTGTTTGGTGAGCAGTTCTTC. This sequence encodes CSVEGGGVFGEQFF.

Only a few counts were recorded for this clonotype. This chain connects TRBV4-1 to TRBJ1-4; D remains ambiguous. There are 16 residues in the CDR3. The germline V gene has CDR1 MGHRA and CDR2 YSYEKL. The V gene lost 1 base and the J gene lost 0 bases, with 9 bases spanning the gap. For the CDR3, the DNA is TGCGCCAGCAGCCAAGGACGGATCACAACTAATGAAAAACTGTTTTTT. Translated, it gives CASSQGRITTNEKLFF.

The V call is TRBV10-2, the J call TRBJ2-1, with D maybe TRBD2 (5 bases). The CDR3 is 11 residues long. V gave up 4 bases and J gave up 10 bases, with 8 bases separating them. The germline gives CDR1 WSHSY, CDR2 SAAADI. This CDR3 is CASSGRREQFF. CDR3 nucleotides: TGCGCCAGCAGTGGGAGGAGGGAGCAGTTCTTC.

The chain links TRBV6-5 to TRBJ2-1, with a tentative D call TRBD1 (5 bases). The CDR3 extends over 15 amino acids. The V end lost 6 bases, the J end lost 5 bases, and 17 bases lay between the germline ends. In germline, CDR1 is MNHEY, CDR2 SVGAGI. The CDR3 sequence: CASRSRAIGDNEQFF. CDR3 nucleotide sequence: TGTGCCAGCAGGTCCCGGGCCATAGGGGACAATGAGCAGTTCTTC.

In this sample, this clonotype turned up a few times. The CDR3 protein is CASSRWDNTEAFF. For the CDR3, the DNA is TGTGCCAGCAGCCGATGGGACAACACTGAAGCTTTCTTT. The rearrangement uses TRBV3-1 and TRBJ1-1; the D gene is possibly TRBD1 (5 bases). This CDR3 region has 13 residues. Germline CDR1 LGHDT, CDR2 YNNKEL (reference sequence). The germline V and J ends were trimmed by 4 bases and 2 bases, with 8 bases remaining between them.

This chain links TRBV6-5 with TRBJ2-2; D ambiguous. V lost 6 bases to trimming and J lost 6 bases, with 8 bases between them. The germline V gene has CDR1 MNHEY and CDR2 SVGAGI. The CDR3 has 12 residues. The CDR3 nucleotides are TGTGCCAGCAGCCTTCCACCCGGGGAGCTGTTTTTT. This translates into CASSLPPGELFF.

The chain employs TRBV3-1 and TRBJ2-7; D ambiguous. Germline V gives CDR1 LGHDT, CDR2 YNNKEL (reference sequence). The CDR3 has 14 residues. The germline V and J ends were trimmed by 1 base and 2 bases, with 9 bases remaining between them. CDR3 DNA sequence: TGTGCCAGCAGCCAAGTTGGCCGAACCTACGAGCAGTACTTC. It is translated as CASSQVGRTYEQYF.

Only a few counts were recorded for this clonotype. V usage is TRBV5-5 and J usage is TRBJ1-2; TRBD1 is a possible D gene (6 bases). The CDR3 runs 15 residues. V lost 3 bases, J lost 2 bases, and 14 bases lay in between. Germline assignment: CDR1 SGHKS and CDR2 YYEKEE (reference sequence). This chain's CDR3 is CASSSGDTINYGYTF. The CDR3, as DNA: TGTGCCAGCAGCTCTGGGGACACTATAAACTATGGCTACACCTTC.

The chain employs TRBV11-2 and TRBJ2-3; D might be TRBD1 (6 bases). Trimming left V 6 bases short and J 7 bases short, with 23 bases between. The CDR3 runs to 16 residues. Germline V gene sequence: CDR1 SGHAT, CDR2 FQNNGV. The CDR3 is CASRRGSQGMGNTQYF. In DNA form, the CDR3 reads TGTGCCAGCAGACGAGGGTCACAGGGAATGGGGAATACGCAGTATTTT.

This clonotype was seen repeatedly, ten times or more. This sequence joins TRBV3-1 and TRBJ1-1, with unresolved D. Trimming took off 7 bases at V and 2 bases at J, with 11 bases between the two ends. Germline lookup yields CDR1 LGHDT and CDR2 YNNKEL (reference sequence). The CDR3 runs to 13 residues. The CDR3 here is CASTDRTNTEAFF. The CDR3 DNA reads TGTGCCAGCACTGACCGAACTAACACTGAAGCTTTCTTT.

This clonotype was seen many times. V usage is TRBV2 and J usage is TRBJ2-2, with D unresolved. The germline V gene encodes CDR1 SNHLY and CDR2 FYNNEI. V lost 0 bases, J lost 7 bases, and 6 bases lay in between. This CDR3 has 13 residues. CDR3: CASSEAGGGELFF. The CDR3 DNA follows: TGTGCCAGCAGTGAAGCAGGTGGCGGGGAGCTGTTTTTT.

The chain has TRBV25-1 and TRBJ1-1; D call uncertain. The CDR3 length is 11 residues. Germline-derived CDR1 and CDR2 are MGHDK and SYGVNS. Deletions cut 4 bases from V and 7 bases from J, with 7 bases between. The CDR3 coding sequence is TGTGCCAGCAGTGGGTTTGGTGAAGCTTTCTTT. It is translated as CASSGFGEAFF. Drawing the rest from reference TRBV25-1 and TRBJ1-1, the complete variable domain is EADIYQTPRYLVIGTGKKITLECSQTMGHDKMYWYQQDPGMELHLIHYSYGVNSTEKGDLSSESTVSRIRTEHFPLTLESARPSHTSQYLCASSGFGEAFFGQGTRLTVV.

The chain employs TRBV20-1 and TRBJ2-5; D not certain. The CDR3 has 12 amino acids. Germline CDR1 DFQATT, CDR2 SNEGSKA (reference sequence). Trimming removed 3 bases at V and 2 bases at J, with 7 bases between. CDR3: CSASKIQETQYF. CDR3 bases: TGCAGTGCTAGCAAGATTCAAGAGACCCAGTACTTC.

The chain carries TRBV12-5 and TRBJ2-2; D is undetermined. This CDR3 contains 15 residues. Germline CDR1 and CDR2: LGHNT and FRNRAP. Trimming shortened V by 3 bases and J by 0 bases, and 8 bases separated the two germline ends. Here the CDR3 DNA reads TGTGCTAGTGGTTTACCCGACACGAACACCGGGGAGCTGTTTTTT. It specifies CASGLPDTNTGELFF.

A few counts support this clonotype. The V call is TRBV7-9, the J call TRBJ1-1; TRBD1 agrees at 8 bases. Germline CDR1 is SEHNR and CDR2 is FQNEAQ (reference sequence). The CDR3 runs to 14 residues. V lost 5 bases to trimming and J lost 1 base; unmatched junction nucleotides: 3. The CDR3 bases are TGTGCCAGCAGCCCCGACAGGGGGAACACTGAAGCTTTCTTT. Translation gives CASSPDRGNTEAFF. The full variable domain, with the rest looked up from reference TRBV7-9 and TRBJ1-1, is DTGVSQNPRHKITKRGQNVTFRCDPISEHNRLYWYRQTLGQGPEFLTYFQNEAQLEKSRLLSDRFSAERPKGSFSTLEIQRTEQGDSAMYLCASSPDRGNTEAFFGQGTRLTVV.

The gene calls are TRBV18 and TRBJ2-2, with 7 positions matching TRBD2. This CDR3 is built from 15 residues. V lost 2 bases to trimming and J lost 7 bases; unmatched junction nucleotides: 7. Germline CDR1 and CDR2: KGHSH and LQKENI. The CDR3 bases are TGTGCCAGCTCACCAAGTACAGCGGGGAGCGGGGAGCTGTTTTTT. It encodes CASSPSTAGSGELFF.

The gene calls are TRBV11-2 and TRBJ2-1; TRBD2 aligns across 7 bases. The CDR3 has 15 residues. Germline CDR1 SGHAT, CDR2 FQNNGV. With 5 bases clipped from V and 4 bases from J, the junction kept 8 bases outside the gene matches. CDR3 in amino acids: CASSPRRGSYNEQFF. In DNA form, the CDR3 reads TGTGCCAGCAGCCCCCGGCGGGGGTCGTACAATGAGCAGTTCTTC.

The chain's CDR3 is CASSPPQGANYGYTF. The CDR3 DNA reads TGTGCCAGCAGCCCACCACAGGGGGCTAACTATGGCTACACCTTC. The gene calls are TRBV7-9 and TRBJ1-2; 8 nucleotides agree with TRBD1. Germline CDR1 reads SEHNR; CDR2 reads FQNEAQ (reference sequence). The CDR3 is 15 residues long. V was clipped by 5 bases and J by 0 bases; unmatched bases: 5.